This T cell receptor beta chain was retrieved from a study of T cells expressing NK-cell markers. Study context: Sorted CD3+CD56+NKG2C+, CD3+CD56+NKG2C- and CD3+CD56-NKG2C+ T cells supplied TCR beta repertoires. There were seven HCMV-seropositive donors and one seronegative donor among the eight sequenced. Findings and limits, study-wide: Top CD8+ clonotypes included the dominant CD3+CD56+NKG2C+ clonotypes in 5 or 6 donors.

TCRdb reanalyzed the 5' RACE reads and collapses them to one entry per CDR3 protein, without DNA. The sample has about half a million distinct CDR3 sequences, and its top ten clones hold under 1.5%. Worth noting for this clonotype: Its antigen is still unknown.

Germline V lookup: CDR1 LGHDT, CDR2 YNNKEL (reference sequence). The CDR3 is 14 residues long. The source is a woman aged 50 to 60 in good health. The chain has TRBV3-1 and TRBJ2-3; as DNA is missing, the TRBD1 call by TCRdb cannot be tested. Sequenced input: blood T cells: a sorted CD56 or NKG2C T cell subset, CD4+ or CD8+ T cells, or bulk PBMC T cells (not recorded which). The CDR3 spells CASCRTGGADTQYF.